A selection of T cell receptor beta chains follows, all from one sample in a study of long-term antiretroviral therapy in people with HIV. The method was immunoSEQ multiplex PCR; TCRdb's version includes in-frame clones alone and lacks a portion of them. This table has 20,000 to 25,000 clones, 65% to 85% appearing once. The sequenced sample was unsorted PBMCs, obtained about 4.3 years after starting antiretroviral therapy. These TCRs come from a man aged 25-45 years with HIV. The CDR3 runs from the conserved cysteine through the conserved F or W. D genes are given only for firm matches. The size field is filled for only some rows; it gives once, few, many or a size class.

TGTGCCAGCCAATTCAACCTAGTTGAAGAGACCCAGTACTTC CASQFNLVEETQYF 14 TRBJ2-5 TRBV2 NA NA
TGCGCCAGCAGTGAAAGGGGCCAGGGTGGCTACGAGCAGTACTTC CASSERGQGGYEQYF 15 TRBJ2-7 TRBV10-1 NA NA
TGTGCCAGCAGCCCAACCAGGACTAGCGGGAGAAATTATGAGCAGTTCTTC CASSPTRTSGRNYEQFF 17 TRBJ2-1 TRBV4-2 NA TRBD2
TGTGCCAGCAGCTTTCAAAATCTAGACCGCTCACAAGCCTTC CASSFQNLDRSQAF 14 TRBJ1-2 TRBV7-9 NA NA
TGCGCCAGCAGCCTGACAGGGCCCTGGGAGCCCCAGCATTTT CASSLTGPWEPQHF 14 TRBJ1-5 TRBV5-1 once TRBD1
TGTGCCAGCAGCGGGGGACAGGGAGTCACAGATACGCAGTATTTT CASSGGQGVTDTQYF 15 TRBJ2-3 TRBV9 NA TRBD1
TGTGCCAGCAGTCAATACGTCTGGGAGGAAGGCAATCAGCCCCAGCATTTT CASSQYVWEEGNQPQHF 17 TRBJ1-5 TRBV27 NA NA
TGCGCCAGCAGCCCGAGCATCGATTGGGCAGGGGACCAGCATTTT CASSPSIDWAGDQHF 15 TRBJ1-5 TRBV5-1 NA NA
TGTGCCAGCAGCTTGGAACAGACCTATAATTCACCCCTCCACTTT CASSLEQTYNSPLHF 15 TRBJ1-6 TRBV5-8 NA NA
TGTGCCAGCAGTTTATACACAGGGACGGACGAGCAGTACTTC CASSLYTGTDEQYF 14 TRBJ2-7 TRBV28 NA NA
TGTGCCAGTAGAGGGACTTTCGGCACCGGGGAGCTGTTTTTT CASRGTFGTGELFF 14 TRBJ2-2 TRBV19 NA NA
TGTGCCAGCAGTGAATTCGGGACAGGGGTTGGCGAGCAGTACTTC CASSEFGTGVGEQYF 15 TRBJ2-7 TRBV25-1 once TRBD1
TGTGCCAGCAGTGACCGGGTGGGCAGAGGAGGTTGGAACACTGAAGCTTTCTTT CASSDRVGRGGWNTEAFF 18 TRBJ1-1 TRBV6-4 NA NA
TGTGCCAGCAGCCAGAATTTAGCGGGAGGGCCTGATACGCAGTATTTT CASSQNLAGGPDTQYF 16 TRBJ2-3 TRBV4-2 NA TRBD2
TGCGCCAGCAGCCACGAGACAGTAAACACTGAAGCTTTCTTT CASSHETVNTEAFF 14 TRBJ1-1 TRBV4-1 NA NA
TGTGCCAGCAGCTTCAAGACAGGTTCGGCCGGGGAGCTGTTTTTT CASSFKTGSAGELFF 15 TRBJ2-2 TRBV7-2 once NA
TGTGCCAGCAGCTTATCGCGAGTTTACAATGAGCAGTTCTTC CASSLSRVYNEQFF 14 TRBJ2-1 TRBV7-8 NA NA
TGTGCCAGCAGTCCACTAGCGGGGGGGCCGCCCCATACGCAGTATTTT CASSPLAGGPPHTQYF 16 TRBJ2-3 TRBV27 NA TRBD2
TGTGCCAGCAAACACTTAATGGAGAGTGGCTACACCTTC CASKHLMESGYTF 13 TRBJ1-2 TRBV25-1 NA NA
TGTGCCAGCTCACACAACGGGCGCTCGAACACCGGGGAGCTGTTTTTT CASSHNGRSNTGELFF 16 TRBJ2-2 TRBV18 NA NA
TGTGCCAGCCGCCCCCATGTTTGGCAGGGCTTGAGTGGCTACACCTTC CASRPHVWQGLSGYTF 16 TRBJ1-2 TRBV2 NA NA
TGTGCCAGCTTTGGGACAGCCACTGAAGCTTTCTTT CASFGTATEAFF 12 TRBJ1-1 TRBV2 NA TRBD1
TGTGCCAGCAGCTACGACAGGGGTGGTTCTAATGGCTACACCTTC CASSYDRGGSNGYTF 15 TRBJ1-2 TRBV7-3 NA TRBD1
TGTGCCAGCAGCGTGGGACTAGCGGGGCGGGCCCAGTACTTC CASSVGLAGRAQYF 14 TRBJ2-5 TRBV9 NA TRBD2
TGTGCCTGGATGAGGCAATCCAGTAACTACACCTTC CAWMRQSSNYTF 12 TRBJ1-2 TRBV30 NA NA
TGTGCCAGCAGTGAAGAGGGACAGGGGGCCTACAATGAGCAGTTCTTC CASSEEGQGAYNEQFF 16 TRBJ2-1 TRBV2 NA TRBD1
TGTGCCAGCTCACCCCGTGGGCAGGGTCTCCGCAATGAGCAGTTCTTC CASSPRGQGLRNEQFF 16 TRBJ2-1 TRBV18 NA NA
TGCGCCAGCAGCACCTTCAGGAGGGGCGTTGAGACCCAGTACTTC CASSTFRRGVETQYF 15 TRBJ2-5 TRBV5-1 NA NA
TGCGCCAGCAGTAACAGCGGGAGGGCCCCCACAGATACGCAGTATTTT CASSNSGRAPTDTQYF 16 TRBJ2-3 TRBV10-2 NA TRBD2
TGTGCCAGCAGCGCAAGCGGGGGCATATACAATGAGCAGTTCTTC CASSASGGIYNEQFF 15 TRBJ2-1 TRBV7-3 NA TRBD2
TGTGCCACGACTAGCGGGTACAGCTCCTACGAGCAGTACTTC CATTSGYSSYEQYF 14 TRBJ2-7 TRBV5-6 NA TRBD2
TGCGCCAGCACGGGACATTTGAACACTGAAGCTTTCTTT CASTGHLNTEAFF 13 TRBJ1-1 TRBV5-1 NA NA
TGTGCCTGGAGAAGAGAAGGGTGGGATGAAAAACTGTTTTTT CAWRREGWDEKLFF 14 TRBJ1-4 TRBV30 NA NA
TGTGCCAGCAGCAATTACAGGGGGGAACAGCCCCAGCATTTT CASSNYRGEQPQHF 14 TRBJ1-5 TRBV7-2 NA TRBD1
TGTGCCAGCAGTTACTCACAGGGAGCAGGTGAAAAACTGTTTTTT CASSYSQGAGEKLFF 15 TRBJ1-4 TRBV6-5 NA NA
TGTGCCAGCTCACCTGCGGGGAACACTGAAGCTTTCTTT CASSPAGNTEAFF 13 TRBJ1-1 TRBV18 NA NA
TGTGCCCGCCGACAGGGTAACTCTGGAAACACCATATATTTT CARRQGNSGNTIYF 14 TRBJ1-3 TRBV30 NA TRBD1
TGCAGCGCAGGACAGGACGGGGAGCTGTTTTTT CSAGQDGELFF 11 TRBJ2-2 TRBV29-1 NA TRBD1
TGTGCCAGCAGGGAAACAGGGGGCCTCAGCAACACTGAAGCTTTCTTT CASRETGGLSNTEAFF 16 TRBJ1-1 TRBV28 NA TRBD1
TGTGCCAGCAGCTTGGATGGGGTGAGAAGCTCCTACGAGCAGTACTTC CASSLDGVRSSYEQYF 16 TRBJ2-7 TRBV5-4 NA NA
TGTGCCAGCAGCGTAGCCCGGAACACTGAAGCTTTCTTT CASSVARNTEAFF 13 TRBJ1-1 TRBV9 NA NA
TGTGCCAGCTCACCGACAGGGTCTGAAGCTTTCTTT CASSPTGSEAFF 12 TRBJ1-1 TRBV18 NA TRBD1
TGTGCCAGCAGGGTAAGTGACAGGGGGCACGACGAGCAGTACTTC CASRVSDRGHDEQYF 15 TRBJ2-7 TRBV2 NA TRBD1
TGTGCCAGCGCGGCGACTAGCAGAGTTGGTACGCAGTATTTT CASAATSRVGTQYF 14 TRBJ2-3 TRBV9 NA TRBD2
TGTGCCAGCAGCTTACCCGCAGGGGGGGCTGGGGAAAAACTGTTTTTT CASSLPAGGAGEKLFF 16 TRBJ1-4 TRBV7-9 NA TRBD1
TGCAGCGTTGATACAGGGCGTGAGCAGTACTTC CSVDTGREQYF 11 TRBJ2-7 TRBV29-1 few NA
TGTGCCAGCGGAGACGGAACCTACGAGCAGTACTTC CASGDGTYEQYF 12 TRBJ2-7 TRBV25-1 few NA
TGTGCCAGCAGCTCTAGAGGGGATGAAGCTTTCTTT CASSSRGDEAFF 12 TRBJ1-1 TRBV9 NA NA
TGTGCCAGCAGCCCCGCAAGAGGCGGCGAGACCCAGTACTTC CASSPARGGETQYF 14 TRBJ2-5 TRBV7-9 NA NA
TGTGCCAGCAGCCCCGGGACAGGGAGGGATGGCTACACCTTC CASSPGTGRDGYTF 14 TRBJ1-2 TRBV7-2 NA TRBD1
TGCGCCAGCAGCTTTAAGGGCGACACTGAAGCTTTCTTT CASSFKGDTEAFF 13 TRBJ1-1 TRBV5-1 NA NA